Each of the 32 T cell receptor beta chains below was sequenced from the same sample in a study of shared clonotypes between healthy human individuals. Terminally differentiated effector memory CD45RA+ cells were excluded by CCR7 positive selection of CD45RO-negative cells. TCRdb's copy holds only in-frame clones and misses some; the assay was immunoSEQ multiplex PCR. The sample consists of about 650,000 clones, nearly 97% of them appearing once. The sequenced sample consisted of naive CD8+ T cells sorted from blood. Every receptor here comes from a woman aged 25-40 years in good health.

The chain joins TRBV19 to TRBJ1-3; possibly TRBD1 for D (6 bases). Trimming left V 3 bases short and J 0 bases short, with 12 bases between. CDR1 and CDR2 (germline): LNHDA, SQIVND (reference sequence). The length of the CDR3 is 16 residues. The CDR3 nucleotides are TGTGCCAGTAGTATCCGGACAGTTCGCTCTGGAAACACCATATATTTT. Encoded protein: CASSIRTVRSGNTIYF. The whole variable domain, remainder taken from reference TRBV19 and TRBJ1-3, is DGGITQSPKYLFRKEGQNVTLSCEQNLNHDAMYWYRQDPGQGLRLIYYSQIVNDFQKGDIAEGYSVSREKKESFPLTVTSAQKNPTAFYLCASSIRTVRSGNTIYFGEGSWLTVV.

This rearrangement joins TRBV28 to TRBJ1-6; 9 positions agree with TRBD1. V lost 7 bases and J lost 7; bases outside the gene matches: 11. Germline CDR1 MDHEN, CDR2 SYDVKM. The CDR3 has 16 residues. The CDR3 loop is CASTFTVGTGNSPLHF. CDR3 nucleotide sequence: TGTGCCAGCACTTTTACCGTTGGGACAGGGAATTCACCCCTCCACTTT.

The rearrangement uses TRBV4-2 and TRBJ2-1, with 12 bases lining up with TRBD2. Germline V lookup: CDR1 LGHNA, CDR2 YNFKEQ. V trimming: 3 bases; J trimming: 6 bases; junction bases outside the gene matches: 6. The CDR3 loop spans 16 amino acids. CDR3 residues: CASSQRTSGASNEQFF. The CDR3 DNA sequence: TGTGCCAGCAGCCAGAGGACTAGCGGGGCCTCCAATGAGCAGTTCTTC.

The chain joins TRBV5-6 to TRBJ2-7; D ambiguous. CDR3 size: 11 residues. With 3 bases removed from V and 4 bases from J, the gap between germline ends came to 5 bases. Germline CDR1 SGHDT, CDR2 YYEEEE. The CDR3 nucleotides read TGTGCCAGCAGCTATAGGTACGAGCAGTACTTC. This encodes CASSYRYEQYF.

This chain connects TRBV5-1 to TRBJ1-2, with a weak D call TRBD1 (6 bases). Germline V gene sequence: CDR1 SGHRS, CDR2 YFSETQ. V shed 4 bases and J shed 5 bases, with 18 bases lying between them. The CDR3 runs to 15 residues. CDR3 in DNA: TGCGCCAGCAGCGAGATTGGGGGGGCACAATATGGCTACACCTTC. Translated, it gives CASSEIGGAQYGYTF. The whole variable domain, remainder taken from reference TRBV5-1 and TRBJ1-2, is KAGVTQTPRYLIKTRGQQVTLSCSPISGHRSVSWYQQTPGQGLQFLFEYFSETQRNKGNFPGRFSGRQFSNSRSEMNVSTLELGDSALYLCASSEIGGAQYGYTFGSGTRLTVV.

J is TRBJ1-2 and V is TRBV6-6; 9 nucleotides align to TRBD1. The CDR3 consists of 14 residues. Germline trimming cut 2 bases from V and 7 bases from J; bases unmatched to any gene: 5. Germline CDR1 reads MNHNY; CDR2 reads SVGAGI (reference sequence). The CDR3 is CASSYGDRDSGYTF. For the CDR3, the DNA is TGTGCCAGCAGTTACGGGGACAGGGATAGTGGCTACACCTTC.

The J gene is TRBJ1-1, the V gene TRBV19; the match to TRBD1 covers 8 bases. The CDR3 spans 15 residues. J gave up 4 bases and V 5 bases, and 9 bases lay outside the gene matches. Germline assignment: CDR1 LNHDA and CDR2 SQIVND (reference sequence). CDR3 protein: CASSSKTGDGTEAFF. Written as DNA, the CDR3 is TGTGCCAGTAGTTCGAAGACAGGGGACGGCACTGAAGCTTTCTTT.

The V gene is TRBV7-9, the J gene TRBJ2-1, with TRBD2 matching 12 bases. CDR3 size: 15 residues. V gave up 5 bases and J gave up 2 bases; unmatched junction bases: 1. Per germline, CDR1 SEHNR and CDR2 FQNEAQ (reference sequence). The CDR3 region has the DNA TGTGCCAGCAGCCGACTAGCGGGAGCCTACAATGAGCAGTTCTTC. Translating gives CASSRLAGAYNEQFF.

The chain couples TRBV16 to TRBJ2-7; weak D call: TRBD2 (6 bases). CDR1 and CDR2 (germline): KGHSY, FQNENV. Trimming cost V 0 bases and J 7 bases, with 13 bases left between them. The CDR3 length is 14 residues. CDR3 coding DNA: TGTGCCAGCAGCCAATCGCCCAGGGAGGTAGAGCAGTACTTC. It encodes CASSQSPREVEQYF.

The chain combines TRBV28 with TRBJ2-5; D gene unclear. The CDR3 covers 13 residues. Germline lookup yields CDR1 MDHEN and CDR2 SYDVKM. V was shortened by 6 bases and J by 2 bases, with 10 bases between the two germline ends. The CDR3 loop is CASSPYLQETQYF. DNA of the CDR3: TGTGCCAGCAGCCCATACTTGCAAGAGACCCAGTACTTC.

The sample holds one count of this clone. The chain uses TRBV25-1 and TRBJ2-1, with D maybe TRBD1 (5 bases). Trimming shortened V by 4 bases and J by 7 bases, and 8 bases separated the two germline ends. Germline V gene lookup returns CDR1 MGHDK and CDR2 SYGVNS. The CDR3 has 12 amino acids. CDR3 amino acids: CASSVTVNEQFF. The CDR3, as DNA: TGTGCCAGCAGTGTGACAGTGAATGAGCAGTTCTTC.

The chain joins TRBV14 to TRBJ1-4, with D possibly TRBD1 on 5 matching bases. Germline V CDR1 and CDR2: SGHDN, FVKESK. The CDR3 is made up of 14 amino acids. The V end lost 4 bases, the J end lost 10 bases, and 16 bases lay between the germline ends. This chain's CDR3 is CASSPGRSEGKLFF. In DNA form, the CDR3 reads TGTGCCAGCAGCCCGGGACGGTCGGAAGGAAAACTGTTTTTT.

The CDR3 nucleotides are TGTGCCAGCAGCGAAGAACTCCGGGGGAACACTGAAGCTTTCTTT. Its protein is CASSEELRGNTEAFF. J is TRBJ1-1 and V is TRBV5-4; D unclear. Germline lookup yields CDR1 SGHNT and CDR2 YYREEE (reference sequence). The length of the CDR3 is 15 residues. Trimming took 4 bases from V and 1 from J, leaving 14 bases between them.

The rearrangement joins TRBV6-1 to TRBJ2-3; 8 bases are shared with TRBD2. This CDR3 region has 16 residues. The V and J ends lost 4 bases and 5 bases, in that order; junction bases with no gene match: 11. Germline CDR1 MNHNS, CDR2 SASEGT. CDR3 in DNA: TGTGCCAGCAGTGGGAGCCGTAGCGGGATTTTAGATACGCAGTATTTT. It translates to CASSGSRSGILDTQYF.

The V call is TRBV4-2, the J call TRBJ2-1; no clear D gene. The CDR3 spans 14 residues. V gave up 0 bases and J gave up 5 bases, with 8 bases separating them. Germline V gene data show CDR1 as LGHNA and CDR2 as YNFKEQ. CDR3 region: CASSQDILNNEQFF. For the CDR3, the DNA is TGTGCCAGCAGCCAAGATATCCTTAACAATGAGCAGTTCTTC.

The CDR3 coding sequence is TGTGCCAGCAGAGGGGGAGTCAATCAGCCCCAGCATTTT. Its translation is CASRGGVNQPQHF. The chain employs TRBV7-9 and TRBJ1-5, with D perhaps matching TRBD1 (6 bases). Trimming took off 6 bases at V and 3 bases at J, with 9 bases between the two ends. This CDR3 has 13 residues. Germline V gene data show CDR1 as SEHNR and CDR2 as FQNEAQ (reference sequence).

About this clone itself: This CDR3 is also generated by other DNA sequences in the sample. V gene TRBV5-6 combines with J gene TRBJ2-1; no firm D call. There are 13 residues in the CDR3. Germline values: CDR1 SGHDT, CDR2 YYEEEE. Trimming took 0 bases from V and 4 from J, leaving 5 bases between them. The CDR3 region is CASSLGNYNEQFF. Here the CDR3 DNA reads TGTGCCAGCAGCTTGGGTAATTACAATGAGCAGTTCTTC.

V usage is TRBV19 and J usage is TRBJ1-1, with a possible D match to TRBD1 (5 bases). Trimming left V 3 bases short and J 5 bases short, with 10 bases between. The CDR3 length is 13 residues. Germline CDR1 and CDR2: LNHDA and SQIVND (reference sequence). CDR3 sequence reads: CASSMRGRTEAFF. CDR3 nucleotide sequence: TGTGCCAGTAGTATGCGGGGGAGGACTGAAGCTTTCTTT.

The chain couples TRBV10-3 to TRBJ2-7, with 7 bases that match TRBD2. The CDR3 runs to 15 residues. Looked up from germline, CDR1 is ENHRY and CDR2 is SYGVKD. Germline trimming cut 5 bases from V and 0 bases from J; bases unmatched to any gene: 7. The chain's CDR3 is CAISNTSADSYEQYF. The CDR3 nucleotides read TGTGCCATCAGTAATACTAGCGCGGACTCCTACGAGCAGTACTTC.

The chain uses TRBV5-4 and TRBJ1-1; D not resolved. The CDR3 runs to 12 residues. The V gene lost 3 bases and the J gene lost 8 bases, with 11 bases spanning the gap. Germline V gene sequence: CDR1 SGHNT, CDR2 YYREEE (reference sequence). CDR3 coding DNA: TGTGCCAGCAGCTCCGGCGGACGGGAAGCTTTCTTT. Translated, it gives CASSSGGREAFF. Full variable domain (missing parts from reference TRBV5-4 and TRBJ1-1): ETGVTQSPTHLIKTRGQQVTLRCSSQSGHNTVSWYQQALGQGPQFIFQYYREEENGRGNFPPRFSGLQFPNYSSELNVNALELDDSALYLCASSSGGREAFFGQGTRLTVV.

The chain uses TRBV6-1 and TRBJ2-6, with TRBD2 as a possible D gene (5 bases). Trimming left V 2 bases short and J 0 bases short, with 14 bases between. This CDR3 is built from 18 residues. Germline V gene sequence: CDR1 MNHNS, CDR2 SASEGT. The CDR3 coding sequence is TGTGCCAGCAGTGAAATCGGGGTGCTAAGCTCTGGGGCCAACGTCCTGACTTTC. Translating it yields CASSEIGVLSSGANVLTF.

As regards this clone: The sample contains more than one DNA sequence encoding this CDR3. This chain's CDR3 is CASSLSGTEAFF. CDR3 bases: TGTGCCAGCAGTTTATCAGGGACTGAAGCTTTCTTT. The chain carries TRBV27 and TRBJ1-1, with D unclear. Germline V lookup: CDR1 MNHEY, CDR2 SMNVEV (reference sequence). Trimming removed 0 bases from V and 5 bases from J, with 4 bases in between. The CDR3 length is 12 residues.

The chain is built from TRBV27 and TRBJ1-2; 7 positions match TRBD1. CDR1 MNHEY and CDR2 SMNVEV come from the germline V gene (reference sequence). V dropped 1 base and J dropped 9; count of bases not matched to a gene: 11. CDR3 length: 15 residues. CDR3 sequence (DNA): TGTGCCAGCAGTTTATTCGCAGGGGGAGCGCGGAGCTACACCTTC. Its translation: CASSLFAGGARSYTF.

The rearrangement joins TRBV6-5 to TRBJ2-1; 8 bases map to TRBD2. Germline V gene lookup returns CDR1 MNHEY and CDR2 SVGAGI. V dropped 0 bases and J dropped 6; count of bases not matched to a gene: 7. The length of the CDR3 is 16 residues. CDR3 sequence (DNA): TGTGCCAGCAGTTACTCCAGCGGGAGTTTACTCAATGAGCAGTTCTTC. Protein product: CASSYSSGSLLNEQFF.

The CDR3 loop reads CASSPGQGHSYEQYF. The CDR3 DNA reads as TGTGCCAGTAGTCCGGGACAGGGGCATTCCTACGAGCAGTACTTC. The chain combines TRBV19 with TRBJ2-7, with TRBD1 matching over 10 bases. Germline lookup yields CDR1 LNHDA and CDR2 SQIVND (reference sequence). J gave up 1 base and V 5 bases, and 5 bases lay outside the gene matches. This CDR3 spans 15 amino acids.

V and J are TRBV20-1 and TRBJ2-1; D not resolved. Between the trimmed V and J ends, which lost 7 bases and 9 bases, there was a span of 13 bases. Per germline, CDR1 DFQATT and CDR2 SNEGSKA (reference sequence). The CDR3 covers 11 residues. CDR3 loop: CSGSLVGEQFF. The DNA for the CDR3 is TGCAGTGGATCACTGGTCGGTGAGCAGTTCTTC.

The chain recombines TRBV14 with TRBJ2-7; a weak D match, TRBD1 (8 bases). The CDR3 totals 15 residues. Trimming left V 0 bases short and J 3 bases short, with 12 bases between. The germline gives CDR1 SGHDN, CDR2 FVKESK. CDR3 region: CASSQDYRGGYEQYF. DNA for the CDR3: TGTGCCAGCAGCCAAGATTACAGGGGGGGCTACGAGCAGTACTTC.

This chain links TRBV7-8 with TRBJ2-6, with a tentative D call TRBD1 (5 bases). The CDR3 length is 16 residues. The germline V and J ends were trimmed by 5 bases and 2 bases, with 13 bases remaining between them. Germline assignment: CDR1 SGHVS and CDR2 FQNEAQ. Written as DNA, the CDR3 is TGTGCCAGCAGCCCCCTCCAGGGTCCTGGGGCCAACGTCCTGACTTTC. Translation gives CASSPLQGPGANVLTF. The full variable domain, with the rest looked up from reference TRBV7-8 and TRBJ2-6, is GAGVSQSPRYKVAKRGQDVALRCDPISGHVSLFWYQQALGQGPEFLTYFQNEAQLDKSGLPSDRFFAERPEGSVSTLKIQRTQQEDSAVYLCASSPLQGPGANVLTFGAGSRLTVL.

The chain recombines TRBV7-9 with TRBJ2-7; D unresolved. Trimming pared 1 base from V and 9 bases from J, leaving 7 bases between. Germline V gene sequence: CDR1 SEHNR, CDR2 FQNEAQ (reference sequence). The CDR3 sequence is 11 residues long. CDR3 coding DNA: TGTGCCAGCAGCTTAGGGCCCGGGCAGTACTTC. Translated, it gives CASSLGPGQYF.

V and J are TRBV28 and TRBJ2-2; TRBD1 or TRBD2 may be the D gene (5 bases each). V was shortened by 4 bases and J by 6 bases, with 18 bases between the two germline ends. This CDR3 is built from 16 residues. The germline CDR1 and CDR2 sequences are MDHEN and SYDVKM. The CDR3 region is CASSSPRMKGPGELFF. As DNA, the CDR3 is TGTGCCAGCAGTTCACCCCGAATGAAGGGACCCGGGGAGCTGTTTTTT. Complete variable domain (other parts from reference TRBV28 and TRBJ2-2): DVKVTQSSRYLVKRTGEKVFLECVQDMDHENMFWYRQDPGLGLRLIYFSYDVKMKEKGDIPEGYSVSREKKERFSLILESASTNQTSMYLCASSSPRMKGPGELFFGEGSRLTVL.

In this sample, this clone turned up once. V is TRBV28 and J is TRBJ2-3, with D tentatively TRBD2 (6 bases). The ends were cut back, 4 bases at V and 6 bases at J, with 20 bases in the middle. The CDR3 has 16 amino acids. Germline CDR1 MDHEN, CDR2 SYDVKM. The CDR3 DNA reads TGTGCCAGCAGTTACCGTCTGCTGGAGGCGGGGGATACGCAGTATTTT. Protein: CASSYRLLEAGDTQYF.

The CDR3 sequence: CASSLGVLQETQYF. The CDR3 DNA follows: TGTGCCAGCAGTTTAGGGGTCTTACAAGAGACCCAGTACTTC. The chain recombines TRBV27 with TRBJ2-5; no reliable D call. CDR3 size: 14 residues. Per germline, CDR1 MNHEY and CDR2 SMNVEV (reference sequence). Trimming shortened V by 2 bases and J by 2 bases, and 9 bases separated the two germline ends.